The 27 T cell receptor beta chains below all came from one sample that was sequenced in a study of blood T cells in healthy people across ages. A sample-barcoded 5' primer and a J-beta primer mix were used in a second PCR of roughly 6 to 11 cycles. TCRdb called the 5' RACE reads again in MiXCR, with one record for every CDR3 protein. Of 980,000 or so distinct CDR3 sequences in the sample, 45% to 50% were seen once. Sequenced sample: blood. Receptors originate from a man aged 25 to 40 in good health.

The table lists this clonotype with a few counts. V is TRBV3-1 and J is TRBJ2-5, with TRBD2 matching over 8 bases. Germline V gene data show CDR1 as LGHDT and CDR2 as YNNKEL (reference sequence). Trimming removed 4 bases from V and 11 bases from J; junction bases left unmatched: 15. CDR3 length equals 15 residues. The CDR3 sequence: CASSPLAGGGNEQYF. The DNA of the CDR3 is TGTGCCAGCAGCCCCCTCGCGGGGGGCGGGAATGAGCAGTACTTC.

The chain is built from TRBV12-3 or TRBV12-4 and TRBJ2-1; D call uncertain. The germline V and J ends were trimmed by 6 bases and 10 bases, with 13 bases remaining between them. The CDR3 extends over 12 amino acids. DNA of the CDR3: TGTGCCAGCAGCCTACAAAGGAGAGAGCAGTTCTTC. Its translation: CASSLQRREQFF.

This clonotype was detected only a few times. The CDR3 here is CASSLVASSGVYNEQFF. The DNA of the CDR3 is TGTGCCAGCAGCTTAGTTGCCTCTAGCGGGGTCTACAATGAGCAGTTCTTC. The chain links TRBV7-2 to TRBJ2-1; TRBD2 aligns across 9 bases. CDR3 length equals 17 residues. Germline CDR1 is SGHTA and CDR2 is FQGNSA. The J segment lost 3 bases and the V segment lost 1 base, leaving 7 bases of the junction unmatched.

The chain recombines TRBV20-1 with TRBJ1-4; a possible D gene is TRBD1 (6 bases). The V gene lost 3 bases and the J gene lost 8 bases, with 13 bases spanning the gap. CDR1 is DFQATT and CDR2 is SNEGSKA in the germline V gene (reference sequence). This CDR3 spans 13 amino acids. The CDR3 DNA reads TGCAGTGCTAGGGGGCAGGGGCGAGAAAAACTGTTTTTT. Translated, it gives CSARGQGREKLFF.

This clonotype has more than one count but fewer than ten. The rearrangement joins TRBV5-1 to TRBJ2-1; 10 bases fit TRBD2. Trimming at V came to 0 bases and at J to 9 bases, leaving 6 bases not matched to a gene. The CDR3 is 15 amino acids. Germline V lookup: CDR1 SGHRS, CDR2 YFSETQ. This CDR3 reads CASSLDTSGAGEQFF. The CDR3 DNA reads as TGCGCCAGCAGCTTGGACACTAGCGGGGCGGGTGAGCAGTTCTTC.

This clonotype showed up just once. The V and J genes are TRBV6-2 or TRBV6-3 and TRBJ1-2; D is unresolved. Germline values: CDR1 MNHEY, CDR2 SVGEGT. This CDR3 has 13 amino acids. The V and J ends lost 8 bases and 8 bases respectively, with 18 bases between them. CDR3 coding DNA: TGTGCCAGCTCGAGGGCGAGCTCGGAGGGCTACACCTTC. This gives the protein CASSRASSEGYTF.

This clonotype occurred once. The rearrangement links TRBV20-1 to TRBJ1-1; 8 bases align to TRBD1. The CDR3 covers 14 residues. The germline V gene has CDR1 DFQATT and CDR2 SNEGSKA (reference sequence). The V segment lost 3 bases and the J segment 1 base; nucleotides outside the gene matches: 4. The CDR3 DNA is TGCAGTGCTAGGCCTGGGACAGGGAACACTGAAGCTTTCTTT. Its translation: CSARPGTGNTEAFF.

The table lists this clonotype with a few counts. This chain connects TRBV29-1 to TRBJ1-4; a possible D gene is TRBD1 (5 bases). CDR1 and CDR2 from the germline V gene are SQVTM and ANQGSEA. The CDR3 is 16 amino acids. Trimming cost V 6 bases and J 4 bases, with 21 bases left between them. CDR3 amino acids: CSVVRDVDEGNEKLFF. In nucleotides, the CDR3 is TGCAGCGTCGTCCGGGACGTCGACGAGGGTAATGAAAAACTGTTTTTT.

This clonotype was observed a handful of times. This chain joins TRBV20-1 and TRBJ1-1; 7 nucleotides match TRBD1. V was clipped by 5 bases and J by 1 base; unmatched bases: 4. Germline V lookup: CDR1 DFQATT, CDR2 SNEGSKA (reference sequence). CDR3 size: 13 residues. The CDR3 DNA sequence: TGCAGTGCTTGTCGGACAGGGAACACTGAAGCTTTCTTT. Translated, it gives CSACRTGNTEAFF.

V and J are TRBV28 and TRBJ1-2; D call uncertain. Germline V lookup: CDR1 MDHEN, CDR2 SYDVKM. Trimming took off 5 bases at V and 8 bases at J, with 12 bases between the two ends. The CDR3 is made up of 12 amino acids. The CDR3 DNA sequence: TGTGCCAGCAGTGCCTCGCAAGCGGGCTACACCTTC. Its translation: CASSASQAGYTF.

The chain employs TRBV6-2 or TRBV6-3 and TRBJ2-5; 8 positions agree with TRBD2. Judging by the DNA end, TRBJ2-1 fits better; the J call may be wrong. This CDR3 contains 14 residues. The germline CDR1 and CDR2 sequences are MNHEY and SVGEGT. CDR3 loop: CASNQLADQETQFF. In DNA, the CDR3 is TGTGCCAGCAACCAACTAGCGGACCAAGAGACCCAGTTCTTC.

CDR3 loop: CASSQETGGYNTGELFF. CDR3 nucleotide sequence: TGCGCCAGCAGCCAGGAGACAGGGGGATATAACACCGGGGAGCTGTTTTTT. This chain uses TRBV4-3 with TRBJ2-2; 9 nucleotides agree with TRBD1. Trimming cost V 3 bases and J 2 bases; bases outside gene matches: 7. This CDR3 is built from 17 residues. Germline V CDR1 and CDR2: LGHNA, YSLEER.

The chain carries TRBV20-1 and TRBJ1-2, with 8 bases matching TRBD1. Germline V gene lookup returns CDR1 DFQATT and CDR2 SNEGSKA (reference sequence). Unmatched junction bases numbered 5, after V lost 2 bases and J lost 6 bases. The CDR3 is made up of 13 amino acids. CDR3 bases: TGCAGTGCTAGATTAAAACAGGGGGATGGCTACACCTTC. As protein: CSARLKQGDGYTF.

The chain carries TRBV7-9 and TRBJ1-6; D perhaps matches TRBD1 (5 bases). The V and J ends lost 5 bases and 4 bases respectively, with 15 bases between them. The germline gives CDR1 SEHNR, CDR2 FQNEAQ (reference sequence). This CDR3 is 16 amino acids long. CDR3 sequence: CASSNLREGYNSPLHF. CDR3 nucleotide sequence: TGTGCCAGCAGCAACCTGAGGGAGGGGTATAATTCACCCCTCCACTTT.

The chain uses TRBV7-2 and TRBJ2-3; 7 bases map to TRBD2. The CDR3 contains 15 residues. Germline V gives CDR1 SGHTA, CDR2 FQGNSA. V trimming: 5 bases; J trimming: 5 bases; junction bases outside the gene matches: 10. CDR3 DNA sequence: TGTGCCAGCAGCGAGCGGGACCTTGCGAAAGATACGCAGTATTTT. Translated: CASSERDLAKDTQYF.

As for this clonotype: A much larger clone differs by one base, so this may be a read error. The chain links TRBV7-2 to TRBJ2-1, with D possibly TRBD1 on 5 matching bases. CDR3 size: 15 residues. Germline V CDR1 and CDR2: SGHTA, FQGNSA. The chain's CDR3 is CASSLVATAYNKQFF. The CDR3 coding sequence is TGTGCCAGCAGCTTAGTTGCGACAGCCTACAATAAGCAGTTCTTC.

This clonotype has a single count. The rearrangement links TRBV5-5 to TRBJ1-1, with TRBD1 matching over 7 bases. Trimming cost V 5 bases and J 1 base; bases outside gene matches: 11. The CDR3 spans 16 residues. Germline CDR1 is SGHKS and CDR2 is YYEKEE (reference sequence). The CDR3 spells CASRHTTQGWNTEAFF. Here the CDR3 DNA reads TGTGCCAGCAGGCATACAACACAGGGGTGGAACACTGAAGCTTTCTTT.

CDR3 residues: CATSDFGGHSYNEQFF. In DNA, the CDR3 is TGTGCCACCAGTGATTTCGGGGGGCACTCCTACAATGAGCAGTTCTTC. This sequence joins TRBV24-1 and TRBJ2-1, with a tentative D call TRBD2 (7 bases). The CDR3 has 16 residues. CDR1 is KGHDR, CDR2 SFDVKD, per germline. V gave up 1 base and J gave up 0 bases, with 9 bases separating them.

This rearrangement joins TRBV7-2 to TRBJ1-2, with TRBD1 matching 9 bases. This CDR3 is built from 14 residues. CDR1 is SGHTA, CDR2 FQGNSA, per germline. After removal of 3 bases from V and 7 bases from J, the junction contained 6 bases not matched to a gene. CDR3 in DNA: TGTGCCAGCAGCTTTACAGGGGGCGCCTTTGGCTACACCTTC. Amino acids: CASSFTGGAFGYTF.

This clonotype is a singleton in its sample. The V and J genes are TRBV20-1 and TRBJ2-5, with TRBD2 matching over 11 bases. The CDR3 is 15 amino acids. The J segment lost 11 bases and the V segment lost 0 bases, leaving 11 bases of the junction unmatched. Per germline, CDR1 DFQATT and CDR2 SNEGSKA (reference sequence). Here the CDR3 reads CSARDLTSGVLEQYF. In nucleotides, the CDR3 is TGCAGTGCTAGAGACCTGACTAGCGGGGTCCTGGAGCAGTACTTC.

In this sample, this clonotype turned up many times. V and J are TRBV7-9 and TRBJ1-6; 11 positions agree with TRBD1. The CDR3 has 16 amino acids. Trimming took 5 bases from V and 6 from J; bases not matched to a gene: 6. The germline V gene encodes CDR1 SEHNR and CDR2 FQNEAQ (reference sequence). The CDR3 region is CASSPGTGGINSPLHF. The CDR3 DNA is TGTGCCAGCAGCCCTGGGACAGGGGGAATTAATTCACCCCTCCACTTT.

V is TRBV5-1 and J is TRBJ2-3; no reliable D call. The V gene lost 6 bases and the J gene lost 0 bases, with 8 bases spanning the gap. The CDR3 is 13 amino acids. Germline V gene sequence: CDR1 SGHRS, CDR2 YFSETQ. In DNA, the CDR3 is TGCGCCAGCACCAGGATGAGCACAGATACGCAGTATTTT. As protein: CASTRMSTDTQYF.

This clonotype has just one count. This sequence joins TRBV7-3 and TRBJ2-3; D gene uncertain. Per germline, CDR1 SGHTA and CDR2 FQGTGA. Trimming left V 3 bases short and J 0 bases short, with 13 bases between. This CDR3 contains 16 residues. The CDR3: CASSLYGPSSTDTQYF. The DNA for the CDR3 is TGTGCCAGCAGCTTGTACGGTCCATCTAGCACAGATACGCAGTATTTT.

The V gene is TRBV7-3, the J gene TRBJ2-5, with unresolved D. V was cut by 5 bases and J by 11 bases, with 24 bases left in between. The CDR3 runs to 15 residues. Germline V gives CDR1 SGHTA, CDR2 FQGTGA. The CDR3 region is CASSPQPDSYNEQYF. In DNA form, the CDR3 reads TGTGCCAGCAGCCCTCAACCCGACTCGTACAATGAGCAGTACTTC.

V usage is TRBV9 and J usage is TRBJ2-1; no firm D call. Between the trimmed V and J ends, which lost 0 bases and 4 bases, there was a span of 11 bases. Germline lookup yields CDR1 SGDLS and CDR2 YYNGEE. The CDR3 length is 15 residues. CDR3 nucleotides: TGTGCCAGCAGCGTAGCCCCTGAGAGTTACAATGAGCAGTTCTTC. Its translation is CASSVAPESYNEQFF.

This clonotype has ten or more counts. V gene TRBV20-1 combines with J gene TRBJ2-5; D call uncertain. Trimming left V 6 bases short and J 4 bases short, with 12 bases between. This CDR3 is built from 12 residues. Germline lookup yields CDR1 DFQATT and CDR2 SNEGSKA (reference sequence). The CDR3 region is CSAPRGPETQYF. DNA for the CDR3: TGCAGTGCCCCGCGAGGTCCAGAGACCCAGTACTTC.

V usage is TRBV20-1 and J usage is TRBJ1-6; no reliable D call. Germline V gene sequence: CDR1 DFQATT, CDR2 SNEGSKA (reference sequence). The CDR3 runs to 15 residues. V was clipped by 5 bases and J by 0 bases, with 11 bases between them. The CDR3 region has the DNA TGCAGTGCTTTAGACGGCAGCTCCTATAATTCACCCCTCCACTTT. It codes for CSALDGSSYNSPLHF.